This TCR beta chain stems from a study of cytomegalovirus exposure and HLA in healthy donors (dated 2017 in TCRdb). Describing the broader study: An earlier analysis of approximately 600 of the donors reported approximately 290 Gb of sequence data and 117 million unique TCR beta sequences from 190 million or so T cells. HLA typing covered class I and class II loci at four-digit resolution. The aim of the study was to test whether cataloging public T cell receptors could identify signatures of past pathogen exposure. To predict cytomegalovirus infection status, the study brought together high-throughput TCR immunosequencing, statistical association of individual TCRs with disease status, and machine learning. The number of typed donors differed by locus: roughly 620-630 for A, B, C, DRB1 and DQB1; approximately 520 for DQA1; some 590 for DPA1; and 400 to 480 for DPB1. The later analysis used no new phenotypic data to find candidate immune exposures, relying instead on TCR beta sequences and their occurrence across donors. In addition to the first cohort of roughly 670 subjects, a separate validation cohort of 120 different subjects was used. The study used immunosequencing to profile the T cell repertoires of approximately 640 subjects and linked those repertoires to cytomegalovirus serostatus. Because of strong linkage in the cohort, roughly five DR-DQ haplotypes were treated as single units for association and clustering. A later analysis re-examined previously published TCR beta repertoires from more than 600 donors and added high-resolution HLA genotyping to investigate patterns of TCR occurrence. An earlier analysis of some 500 of the donors applied high-throughput TCR beta sequencing to assess whether each TCR beta V gene segment acted as functional or pseudogenic. Roughly 300 gigabases of sequencing data and 70 million to 100 million unique TCR sequences were included in an early release covering about 620 HLA-typed donors. Among roughly 400 genotyped donors of the cohort, an average of approximately 240,000 unique TCR beta nucleotide sequences was sequenced per donor, of which about 18% were non-productive. Every discovery cohort repertoire had been produced on one sequencing platform. Donor age, sex, ethnicity and CMV serostatus were collected together with the repertoire data. Genome-wide SNP genotypes for about three fifths of the roughly 670 donors were used in a later genetic analysis, which treated that subset as a discovery cohort. Of the roughly 410 genotyped donors, approximately 81% were placed in the genetic ancestry cluster associated with self-reported Caucasian donors. On the study overall, not on this receptor specifically: According to a later analysis, parvovirus B19, influenza, CMV and Epstein-Barr virus appeared linked to several top co-occurrence clusters. Strong co-occurrence of HLA alleles, especially DR and DQ, made assigning TCR associations to individual alleles difficult. Only TCR beta chains were sequenced in this cohort, and the absence of alpha or paired-chain data limited detectable features. Linkage disequilibrium might explain the correlated functional status among segregating V segments, but an unknown experimental factor could not be ruled out. Because counts were too low, some 16 rarely observed V segments, including chromosome 9 orphons, were excluded from the earlier analysis of fewer than 650 of the donors. A later analysis found that HLA-associated TCR beta chains were more clonally expanded and had lower generation probabilities than equally common non-associated chains. Sequencing depth was assumed to be roughly uniform across donors in the presence/absence analyses, though that assumption may not hold. HLA typing was unavailable for some donors at each locus, so association tests used only the typed subset. Most TCR sequences were observed very rarely across donors, whereas some public TCRs were present in many individuals. For the cohort, immune exposure information was limited to CMV serostatus. At a false discovery rate of 0.05, a later analysis linked 16,951 TCR beta sequences to specific HLA alleles. A further reported finding was that TCR beta sequences accurately predicted the HLA-A and HLA-B alleles for most subjects in the first cohort. Compared with the roughly 710-donor mean, donors in an Asian-associated ancestry cluster had fewer N-insertions in productive TCRs, according to a later genetic analysis. The classifier was reported to diagnose cytomegalovirus status with high specificity and sensitivity in both the original cohort and the validation cohort. A total of 150 to 200 TCR beta chains were listed by the study as associated with cytomegalovirus. A cluster of highly shared sequence variants was judged likely to be a technical artifact of the sequencing pipeline. A later genetic analysis associated a missense DCLRE1C variant with V-gene and J-gene trimming of TCR beta chains, and an independent cohort replicated the association. A few of the identified cytomegalovirus-associated TCR beta chains were confirmed in vitro to be specific for cytomegalovirus antigens. Most CMV-associated TCR beta chains appeared to be HLA-restricted in a later analysis, and the HLA associations seemed to be driven largely by CMV exposure. According to a later analysis, TCR association rates differed among HLA loci, with DRB1 alleles showing the most associated TCRs and HLA-C alleles showing the fewest. Because the 87-base-pair reads could not distinguish some IMGT-functional V segments, including TRBV6-2 and TRBV6-3, those segments were excluded. In an earlier analysis of 587 of the donors, most TCR beta V segments were observed in productive rearrangements about 87% or about 30% of the time, broadly matching IMGT annotations. The authors suggested that the approach could potentially be generalized to other disease states and immunological phenotypes.

The receptor library was made with the immunoSEQ multiplex PCR assay. For the multiplex PCR, a mixture combining 60 forward primers for TCR Vbeta segments and 13 reverse primers for TCR Jbeta segments was used. The CDR3 region of rearranged TCR beta genes was amplified from genomic DNA by a multiplex PCR assay. Amplified TCR beta libraries were sequenced as 87-base-pair reads on the Illumina HiSeq System. Concerning the study's data processing: In a later analysis, tens of millions of unique TCR beta chains were counted across the 500 to 700 repertoires, and approximately 11 million of these chains were shared by at least two donors. Raw reads were error-corrected and collapsed into unique sequences by a nearest-neighbor algorithm in which closely related sequences were merged to remove PCR and sequencing errors. To assign V, D and J gene segments, CDR3 sequences were aligned to IMGT reference sequences. Each retained sequence needed at least a six-nucleotide match to both a V gene segment and a J gene segment. Rearrangements were classified as productive when the CDR3 lacked stop codons and remained in frame with V and J, and all other rearrangements were classified as non-productive. CDR3 was defined according to IMGT convention as the region running from the second conserved V-encoded cysteine to the conserved J-encoded phenylalanine. In an earlier analysis of 550 to 650 of the donors, sequences lacking an unambiguous match to a single V gene segment were excluded. In an earlier analysis of some 590 of the donors, V segments were called functional above 56.7% productive rearrangements and were called segregating when the between-donor standard deviation exceeded 5%. A statistical classification framework was built for diagnosing cytomegalovirus status from the catalog of TCR beta chain sequences. In a later analysis, TCR nucleotide sequences were compared against IMGT/GENE-DB human TR gene sequences so that V and J genes could be assigned. The TCRdist pipeline was used in a later analysis to assign CDR3 sequences and most-parsimonious VDJ recombination scenarios. In a later analysis, each TCR beta chain was defined by its CDR3 amino acid sequence together with its V-gene family, and reads without a unique V-gene family were excluded. A later analysis removed 450 to 600 highly shared, low-generation-probability nucleotide sequences to deal with suspected cross-contamination and a sequencing artifact. For each public chain, a later analysis derived a clonal expansion index from normalized ranks of inferred template counts within each repertoire. In a later analysis, generation probabilities were computed with a VDJ recombination model fitted to out-of-frame rearrangements, and the resulting probabilities were checked against IGoR. Hypergeometric tests were used in a later analysis to score TCR-TCR, TCR-HLA and TCR-CMV co-occurrence, with a repertoire-size bias correction applied to the TCR pairs. False discovery rates were estimated in a later analysis by permuting HLA or CMV assignments 20 times. In a later analysis, co-occurring TCRs were grouped using DBSCAN, and TCRdist sequence similarity was added for clustering within HLA-allele-positive subsets. Repertoires with fewer than 30,000 or more than 120,000 public chains were left out of co-occurrence clustering, as were roughly five repertoires with anomalous nucleotide sharing. Held by TCRdb, this immuneACCESS table contains in-frame sequences only and omits some clones. Under half of the omission traces to an unresolved V gene where checked; the cause of the rest is unknown. The V and J calls and clone size are taken from that table; D and trimming were inferred from the DNA. The sample table lists about 130,000 clones, more than 60% of them with a count of one. Jointly, the top ten make up over 2% of the sample.

In total, more than 500 healthy bone marrow donors made up the cohort. At the time of sampling, all cohort members were nominally healthy, though unrecorded immune exposures were likely present. The donor was CMV seropositive and belonged to the group of 250 to 300 seropositive cohort members. Every donor gave a peripheral blood sample, and the peripheral blood mononuclear cells from that sample were used for TCR beta sequencing. Genomic DNA was extracted from the blood cell samples with the Qiagen DNeasy Blood Extraction Kit. CDR1 and CDR2 are drawn from the germline V gene: MNHNS, SASEGT. The CDR3 numbers 13 residues from cysteine through phenylalanine. Only the CDR3 portion is preserved as DNA: 39 bases, with reading frame beginning at the first base. V is pared back by 6 bases and J by 4 bases, with 12 bases lying between the germline termini. A word on this clone: No cognate antigen has been identified for it. Per-nucleotide qualities are absent, and no much larger clonotype sits a single base away.

The rearranged chain carries TRBV6-1 and TRBJ1-1, with the D segment identity uncertain. Sequenced sample: PBMCs. The TCR was taken from a woman between 40 and 50 years old in good health and CMV-seropositive. The DNA sequence is TGTGCCAGCAGGTCCACTTCTCGCACTGAAGCTTTCTTT. This gives the protein CASRSTSRTEAFF.